What follows describes a single TCR beta chain. These data are taken from a study of control samples from healthy donors and cancer patients. The CDR3 loop spans 15 amino acids. V gave up 8 bases and J gave up 12 bases, with 23 bases separating them. CDR1 and CDR2 from the germline V gene are LNHDA and SQIVND (reference sequence). Sequenced by immunoSEQ multiplex PCR; TCRdb stores in-frame clones only, minus some. The sample contains 70,000 to 85,000 clones, around 80% of which appear only once. The chain links TRBV19 to TRBJ1-6, with D perhaps matching TRBD1 (5 bases). Sequencing used PBMCs. This receptor was obtained from a man in his sixties with head and neck cancer. CDR3 bases: TGTGCCAGTTCAAGTTATGGGCAGGGTATGGAACCCCTCCACTTT. Its translation is CASSSYGQGMEPLHF.